These 26 T cell receptor beta chains were all obtained from the same sample, sequenced in a study of T cell responses to AZD1222 COVID-19 vaccine. The method was immunoSEQ multiplex PCR; TCRdb's version includes in-frame clones alone and lacks a portion of them. Altogether about 130,000 clones are present, about 80% being singletons, with the ten largest covering 4.1%. Sequences were derived from peripheral blood, sampled on day 0 of AZD1222 vaccination. The receptor set was obtained from an adult in good health.

V usage is TRBV4-2 and J usage is TRBJ1-6; D is unresolved. This CDR3 is 17 amino acids long. V lost 0 bases and J lost 3, with 12 bases in between. Germline lookup yields CDR1 LGHNA and CDR2 YNFKEQ. The DNA for the CDR3 is TGTGCCAGCAGCCAAGATCCGATAACCGACTATAATTCACCCCTCCACTTT. Its protein product is CASSQDPITDYNSPLHF.

This clone has only a few counts. This CDR3 is CAATRRNTIYF. For the CDR3, the DNA is TGTGCCGCTACACGTCGAAACACCATATATTTT. The genes are TRBV30 and TRBJ1-3; no clear D gene. Trimming pared 8 bases from V and 5 bases from J, leaving 10 bases between. Germline V gene lookup returns CDR1 GTSNPN and CDR2 SVGIG (reference sequence). This CDR3 contains 11 residues.

This clone has a handful of counts. The chain uses TRBV7-8 and TRBJ1-6; D is perhaps TRBD1 (5 bases). The CDR3 runs to 14 residues. Germline V lookup: CDR1 SGHVS, CDR2 FQNEAQ. Trimming left V 5 bases short and J 7 bases short, with 12 bases between. The CDR3 DNA is TGTGCCAGCAGCCCGTGGGAGGGGAATTCACCCCTCCACTTT. The encoded protein is CASSPWEGNSPLHF.

This clone came up once. The rearrangement uses TRBV24-1 and TRBJ2-7; perhaps TRBD2 as D (5 bases). CDR1 and CDR2 from the germline V gene are KGHDR and SFDVKD. V was shortened by 0 bases and J by 6 bases, with 5 bases between the two germline ends. The CDR3 has 12 residues. The CDR3 DNA reads TGTGCCACCAGTGATTTGAGCGGCGAGCAGTACTTC. Translating it yields CATSDLSGEQYF.

This clone is a singleton in its sample. The V call is TRBV11-3, the J call TRBJ2-2; unclear D gene. The germline V gene has CDR1 SGHNT and CDR2 YENEEA. V was trimmed by 4 bases and J by 6 bases, leaving 12 bases between them. There are 14 residues in the CDR3. For the CDR3, the DNA is TGTGCCAGCAGCTCAGCAGGTGGGCCCGGGGAGCTGTTTTTT. Its protein product is CASSSAGGPGELFF. The entire variable domain, with the rest obtained from reference TRBV11-3 and TRBJ2-2, is as follows: EAGVVQSPRYKIIEKKQPVAFWCNPISGHNTLYWYLQNLGQGPELLIRYENEEAVDDSQLPKDRFSAERLKGVDSTLKIQPAELGDSAVYLCASSSAGGPGELFFGEGSRLTVL.

This clone was counted a single time. The chain has TRBV5-1 and TRBJ1-2, with 7 bases matching TRBD1. The CDR3 length is 13 residues. V gave up 3 bases and J gave up 6 bases; unmatched junction bases: 5. Germline V gives CDR1 SGHRS, CDR2 YFSETQ. CDR3 amino acids: CASSSDRDDGYTF. The DNA of the CDR3 is TGCGCCAGCAGCTCCGACAGGGACGATGGCTACACCTTC.

This chain joins TRBV5-6 and TRBJ1-5; D not resolved. This CDR3 spans 15 amino acids. Trimming cost V 3 bases and J 1 base, with 11 bases left between them. Germline CDR1 SGHDT, CDR2 YYEEEE. The CDR3 region is CASSSTVRSNQPQHF. The DNA of the CDR3 is TGTGCCAGCAGCTCCACAGTGAGGAGCAATCAGCCCCAGCATTTT. Together with reference TRBV5-6 and TRBJ1-5, the CDR3 gives the full variable domain: DAGVTQSPTHLIKTRGQQVTLRCSPKSGHDTVSWYQQALGQGPQFIFQYYEEEERQRGNFPDRFSGHQFPNYSSELNVNALLLGDSALYLCASSSTVRSNQPQHFGDGTRLSIL.

This clone has just a few counts. The chain has TRBV2 and TRBJ1-3; 7 positions agree with TRBD1. This CDR3 contains 18 residues. Looked up from germline, CDR1 is SNHLY and CDR2 is FYNNEI. After removal of 3 bases from V and 1 base from J, the junction contained 12 bases not matched to a gene. Here the CDR3 reads CASSDEAGDRISGNTIYF. CDR3 DNA: TGTGCCAGCAGTGATGAAGCGGGGGACAGAATTTCTGGAAACACCATATATTTT.

The chain has TRBV2 and TRBJ2-2; D is perhaps TRBD2 (6 bases). Germline CDR1 reads SNHLY; CDR2 reads FYNNEI. The CDR3 covers 14 residues. The germline V and J ends were trimmed by 3 bases and 5 bases, with 10 bases remaining between them. CDR3 in amino acids: CASSDAGPTGELFF. The CDR3 DNA follows: TGTGCCAGCAGTGATGCGGGGCCTACCGGGGAGCTGTTTTTT.

The rearrangement uses TRBV6-1 and TRBJ1-2; no clear D gene. This CDR3 region has 13 residues. V lost 3 bases to trimming and J lost 7 bases, with 12 bases between them. Germline V CDR1 and CDR2: MNHNS, SASEGT. CDR3 amino acids: CASSDTLQAGYTF. The CDR3 DNA is TGTGCCAGCAGTGACACCCTCCAGGCTGGCTACACCTTC.

This chain connects TRBV7-9 to TRBJ1-2; the D gene is possibly TRBD1 (5 bases). Trimming left V 6 bases short and J 8 bases short, with 13 bases between. CDR3 length equals 12 residues. Looked up from germline, CDR1 is SEHNR and CDR2 is FQNEAQ (reference sequence). DNA of the CDR3: TGTGCCAGCAGTAATGGACAAAAAGGCTACACCTTC. Translating it yields CASSNGQKGYTF. Using reference TRBV7-9 and TRBJ1-2 for the parts outside the CDR3, the full variable domain is DTGVSQNPRHKITKRGQNVTFRCDPISEHNRLYWYRQTLGQGPEFLTYFQNEAQLEKSRLLSDRFSAERPKGSFSTLEIQRTEQGDSAMYLCASSNGQKGYTFGSGTRLTVV.

The chain combines TRBV28 with TRBJ1-4; perhaps TRBD1 as D (5 bases). CDR3 length: 12 amino acids. Looked up from germline, CDR1 is MDHEN and CDR2 is SYDVKM. V dropped 2 bases and J dropped 8 bases, with 6 bases sitting between them. This chain's CDR3 is CASSLGGEKLFF. The CDR3, as DNA: TGTGCCAGCAGTTTAGGGGGGGAAAAACTGTTTTTT. The whole variable domain, filled in from reference TRBV28 and TRBJ1-4, reads DVKVTQSSRYLVKRTGEKVFLECVQDMDHENMFWYRQDPGLGLRLIYFSYDVKMKEKGDIPEGYSVSREKKERFSLILESASTNQTSMYLCASSLGGEKLFFGSGTQLSVL.

This clone showed up just once. The chain is built from TRBV28 and TRBJ2-7; TRBD1 aligns across 9 bases. Germline V gene lookup returns CDR1 MDHEN and CDR2 SYDVKM. The CDR3 spans 14 residues. V shed 6 bases, J shed 6 bases, and the junction held 9 bases outside the gene matches. The DNA of the CDR3 is TGTGCCAGCAGAGCGGGGACAGGGATTCCCGAGCAGTACTTC. Its protein is CASRAGTGIPEQYF.

The V and J genes are TRBV29-1 and TRBJ1-2; tentatively, D is TRBD1 (5 bases). V was clipped by 1 base and J by 4 bases, with 16 bases between them. The CDR3 length is 15 residues. Germline V CDR1 and CDR2: SQVTM, ANQGSEA. CDR3 in amino acids: CSVEVSGWQGYGYTF. The CDR3 region has the DNA TGCAGCGTTGAAGTATCCGGGTGGCAGGGCTATGGCTACACCTTC.

V gene TRBV2 combines with J gene TRBJ1-6; TRBD1 matches at 8 bases. J gave up 8 bases and V 6 bases, and 9 bases lay outside the gene matches. The CDR3 is made up of 15 amino acids. Germline-derived CDR1 and CDR2 are SNHLY and FYNNEI. The CDR3 DNA follows: TGTGCCAGCAGAGAACGGACAGGGCCGGATTCACCCCTCCACTTT. Translation: CASRERTGPDSPLHF.

The chain links TRBV5-1 to TRBJ1-4, with D tentatively TRBD1 (5 bases). The CDR3 has 15 amino acids. V was cut by 5 bases and J by 1 base, with 12 bases left in between. From germline, CDR1 is SGHRS and CDR2 YFSETQ. The CDR3 region has the DNA TGCGCCAGCAGGCCGGGGGGTGTAACTAATGAAAAACTGTTTTTT. Its protein product is CASRPGGVTNEKLFF.

This clone was observed a single time. The chain employs TRBV4-2 and TRBJ2-3; D is unclear. There are 14 residues in the CDR3. The germline V gene has CDR1 LGHNA and CDR2 YNFKEQ. V lost 1 base, J lost 0 bases, and 5 bases lay in between. The CDR3 nucleotides are TGTGCCAGCAGCCAAGCCACCAGCACAGATACGCAGTATTTT. The encoded protein is CASSQATSTDTQYF.

The chain combines TRBV5-1 with TRBJ1-1, with D perhaps TRBD1 (6 bases). The CDR3 is 15 amino acids. V lost 0 bases and J lost 5, with 14 bases in between. The germline CDR1 and CDR2 sequences are SGHRS and YFSETQ. CDR3 sequence: CASSLGVQGNTEAFF. The CDR3 DNA sequence: TGCGCCAGCAGCTTGGGTGTGCAGGGGAATACTGAAGCTTTCTTT. Complete variable domain (other parts from reference TRBV5-1 and TRBJ1-1): KAGVTQTPRYLIKTRGQQVTLSCSPISGHRSVSWYQQTPGQGLQFLFEYFSETQRNKGNFPGRFSGRQFSNSRSEMNVSTLELGDSALYLCASSLGVQGNTEAFFGQGTRLTVV.

The table lists this clone with a few counts. The chain has TRBV6-1 and TRBJ1-5; a possible D gene is TRBD1 (6 bases). V was shortened by 1 base and J by 5 bases, with 12 bases between the two germline ends. This CDR3 has 15 residues. The V gene's germline CDR1 is MNHNS and CDR2 SASEGT. The CDR3 here is CASSEGDRSDQPQHF. Written as DNA, the CDR3 is TGTGCCAGCAGTGAAGGCGACAGGAGTGATCAGCCCCAGCATTTT.

The rearrangement links TRBV10-3 to TRBJ1-1; no clear D gene. This CDR3 has 12 residues. The germline gives CDR1 ENHRY, CDR2 SYGVKD. Trimming removed 5 bases from V and 4 bases from J, with 8 bases in between. CDR3 in amino acids: CAISKEGTEAFF. CDR3 coding DNA: TGTGCCATCAGTAAGGAAGGCACTGAAGCTTTCTTT.

The chain combines TRBV3-1 (or the pseudogene TRBV3-2) with TRBJ1-1, with D possibly being TRBD1 (6 bases). V was cut by 1 base and J by 0 bases, with 21 bases left in between. CDR3 length: 19 amino acids. CDR1 is LGHDT, CDR2 YNNKEL, per germline (reference sequence). Here the CDR3 reads CASSQVGPGVPRLNTEAFF. Here the CDR3 DNA reads TGTGCCAGCAGCCAAGTAGGGCCAGGGGTGCCCAGATTGAACACTGAAGCTTTCTTT.

In its sample, this clone was seen a few times. The V gene is TRBV4-1, the J gene TRBJ2-7, with no clear D. V lost 1 base and J 3 bases, leaving 13 bases between the germline ends. Germline loops: CDR1 MGHRA, CDR2 YSYEKL. CDR3 length: 15 residues. The CDR3 sequence is CASSQVNLILYEQYF. CDR3 bases: TGCGCCAGCAGCCAAGTAAACCTCATCCTCTACGAGCAGTACTTC.

The chain is built from TRBV18 and TRBJ1-5; maybe TRBD1 (5 bases). The CDR3 has 14 amino acids. Germline CDR1 reads KGHSH; CDR2 reads LQKENI. Trimming stripped 3 bases from V and 8 bases from J, with 14 bases between. The CDR3 region has the DNA TGTGCCAGCTCACCCCAGGGAGAAAGGGAGCCCCAGCATTTT. It specifies CASSPQGEREPQHF.

V usage is TRBV6-2 or TRBV6-3 and J usage is TRBJ1-2; D remains unclear. This CDR3 comprises 12 residues. Deletions cut 5 bases from V and 5 bases from J, with 9 bases between. Germline CDR1 MNHEY, CDR2 SVGEGT. The CDR3 region is CASSPGAYGYTF. The CDR3 nucleotides are TGTGCCAGCAGTCCGGGAGCTTATGGCTACACCTTC.

V gene TRBV18 combines with J gene TRBJ2-2, with 10 bases that match TRBD2. Germline loops: CDR1 KGHSH, CDR2 LQKENI. The V gene end was trimmed by 1 base and the J gene end by 4 bases; junction bases not matched to a gene: 3. The CDR3 sequence is 16 residues long. CDR3 sequence: CASSPQQRGGTGELFF. The CDR3 nucleotides read TGTGCCAGCTCACCACAGCAGCGGGGGGGCACCGGGGAGCTGTTTTTT.

The chain joins TRBV6-5 to TRBJ2-1, with D hard to call. This CDR3 has 11 residues. Per germline, CDR1 MNHEY and CDR2 SVGAGI. The V end lost 6 bases, the J end lost 9 bases, and 9 bases lay between the germline ends. In DNA, the CDR3 is TGTGCCAGCAGCTACCTAGGTGAGCAGTTCTTC. Its translation is CASSYLGEQFF.